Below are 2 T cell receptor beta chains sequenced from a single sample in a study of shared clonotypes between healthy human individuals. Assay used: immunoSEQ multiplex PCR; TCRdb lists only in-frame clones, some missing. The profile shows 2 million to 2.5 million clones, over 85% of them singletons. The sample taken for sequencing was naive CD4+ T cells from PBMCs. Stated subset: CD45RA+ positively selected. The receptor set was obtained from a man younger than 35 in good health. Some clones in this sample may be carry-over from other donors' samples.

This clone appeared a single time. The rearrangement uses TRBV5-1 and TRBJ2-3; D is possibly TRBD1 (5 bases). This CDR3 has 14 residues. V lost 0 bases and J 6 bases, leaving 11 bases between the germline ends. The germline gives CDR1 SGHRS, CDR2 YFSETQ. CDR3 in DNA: TGCGCCAGCAGCTTGGGGAAGACAGACGATACGCAGTATTTT. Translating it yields CASSLGKTDDTQYF.

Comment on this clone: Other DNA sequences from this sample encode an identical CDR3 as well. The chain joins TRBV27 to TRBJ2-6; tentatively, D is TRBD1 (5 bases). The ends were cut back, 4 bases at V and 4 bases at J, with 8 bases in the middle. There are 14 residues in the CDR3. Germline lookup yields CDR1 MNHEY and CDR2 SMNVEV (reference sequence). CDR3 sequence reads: CASSSGSGANVLTF. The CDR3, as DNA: TGTGCCAGCAGTTCAGGGTCCGGGGCCAACGTCCTGACTTTC.